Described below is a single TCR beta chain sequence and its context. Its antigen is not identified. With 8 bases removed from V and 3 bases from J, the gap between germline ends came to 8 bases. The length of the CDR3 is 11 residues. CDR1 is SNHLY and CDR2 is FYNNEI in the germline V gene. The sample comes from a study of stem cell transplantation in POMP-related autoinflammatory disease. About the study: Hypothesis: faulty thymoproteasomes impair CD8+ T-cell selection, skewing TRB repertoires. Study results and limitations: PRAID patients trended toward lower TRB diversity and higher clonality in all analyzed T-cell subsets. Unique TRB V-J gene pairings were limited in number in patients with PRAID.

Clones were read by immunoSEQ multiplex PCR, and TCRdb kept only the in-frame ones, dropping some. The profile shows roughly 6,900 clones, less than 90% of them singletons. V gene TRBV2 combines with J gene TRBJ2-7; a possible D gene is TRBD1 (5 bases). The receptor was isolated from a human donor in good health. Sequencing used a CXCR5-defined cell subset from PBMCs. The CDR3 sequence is CASLRDYEQYF. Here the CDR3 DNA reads TGTGCCAGCCTCAGGGACTACGAGCAGTACTTC. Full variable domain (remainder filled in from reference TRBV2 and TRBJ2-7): EPEVTQTPSHQVTQMGQEVILRCVPISNHLYFYWYRQILGQKVEFLVSFYNNEISEKSEIFDDQFSVERPDGSNFTLKIRSTKLEDSAMYFCASLRDYEQYFGPGTRLTVT.